These 25 T cell receptor beta chains originate from one sample sequenced in a study of patients and donors after allogeneic stem cell transplantation. From the RT-PCR reads, TCRdb called clonotypes with MiXCR, one entry per CDR3 protein. The sample shows roughly 940,000 distinct CDR3 sequences, 18% of them seen only once. Input material: blood, either unsorted or a sorted T cell fraction (not recorded which). The receptors were gathered from a human donor who was either an allogeneic HSCT recipient or a stem cell or donor lymphocyte infusion donor (not recorded which). It is not recorded whose cells these are; they may come from a transplant donor.

This clonotype showed up many times. The chain links TRBV7-9 to TRBJ2-7; D gene ambiguous. The germline CDR1 and CDR2 sequences are SEHNR and FQNEAQ (reference sequence). V was shortened by 5 bases and J by 4 bases, with 9 bases between the two germline ends. The CDR3 is made up of 12 amino acids. CDR3 sequence (DNA): TGTGCCAGCAGCGTTACGGTTTACGAGCAGTACTTC. It yields the protein CASSVTVYEQYF.

This clonotype was seen more than once but under ten times. The rearrangement joins TRBV5-1 to TRBJ2-5; TRBD2 might be the D (6 bases). V was trimmed by 6 bases and J by 1 base, leaving 10 bases between them. This CDR3 is built from 13 residues. Germline CDR1 SGHRS, CDR2 YFSETQ. The CDR3 reads CASTLSGQETQYF. In DNA, the CDR3 is TGCGCCAGCACTCTTAGCGGCCAAGAGACCCAGTACTTC.

The chain carries TRBV25-1 and TRBJ1-3, with TRBD1 matching 9 bases. With V trimmed by 6 bases and J by 4 bases, 13 bases remained unmatched. CDR1 is MGHDK and CDR2 is SYGVNS in the germline V gene. This CDR3 has 17 residues. CDR3: CASRDITGGPGGNTIYF. CDR3 nucleotide sequence: TGTGCCAGCAGGGATATTACAGGGGGCCCTGGAGGAAACACCATATATTTT.

This chain links TRBV7-2 with TRBJ1-6; D not certain. In germline, CDR1 is SGHTA, CDR2 FQGNSA. This CDR3 has 13 amino acids. The V end was cut by 1 base, the J end by 9 bases, with 7 bases between. As DNA, the CDR3 is TGTGCCAGCAGCTTAGACGGTCCTTCACCCCTCCACTTT. Protein product: CASSLDGPSPLHF.

The rearrangement joins TRBV5-1 to TRBJ2-1; 7 nucleotides agree with TRBD2. CDR1 and CDR2 from the germline V gene are SGHRS and YFSETQ. This CDR3 is built from 16 residues. With 0 bases clipped from V and 6 bases from J, the junction kept 9 bases outside the gene matches. The DNA of the CDR3 is TGCGCCAGCAGCTTGGACCCTGGGACTACCGTCAATGAGCAGTTCTTC. This encodes CASSLDPGTTVNEQFF. The full variable domain, its missing parts supplied by reference TRBV5-1 and TRBJ2-1, is KAGVTQTPRYLIKTRGQQVTLSCSPISGHRSVSWYQQTPGQGLQFLFEYFSETQRNKGNFPGRFSGRQFSNSRSEMNVSTLELGDSALYLCASSLDPGTTVNEQFFGPGTRLTVL.

The table lists this clonotype with many counts. This chain uses TRBV6-2 or TRBV6-3 with TRBJ2-2; a weak D match, TRBD1 (6 bases). V dropped 2 bases and J dropped 0 bases, with 7 bases sitting between them. The CDR3 extends over 15 amino acids. Germline CDR1 and CDR2: MNHEY and SVGEGT. CDR3 sequence: CASSYGTSNTGELFF. DNA for the CDR3: TGTGCCAGCAGTTACGGGACATCGAACACCGGGGAGCTGTTTTTT.

CDR3 loop: CASSPVEGPAGTQYF. CDR3 in DNA: TGTGCCAGCAGTCCCGTAGAGGGACCGGCCGGTACGCAGTATTTT. This sequence joins TRBV12-3 or TRBV12-4 and TRBJ2-3, with D perhaps TRBD1 or TRBD2 (5 bases each). Trimming took off 5 bases at V and 8 bases at J, with 20 bases between the two ends. This CDR3 is built from 15 residues.

This clonotype was seen at least ten times. The chain links TRBV12-3 or TRBV12-4 to TRBJ2-3; possibly TRBD1 for D (5 bases). This CDR3 has 14 amino acids. V was clipped by 3 bases and J by 1 base, with 8 bases between them. Here the CDR3 DNA reads TGTGCCAGCAGTTTCAGGGTCGGCACAGATACGCAGTATTTT. As protein: CASSFRVGTDTQYF.

This chain connects TRBV4-3 to TRBJ1-3; D is unresolved. The CDR3 sequence is 13 residues long. CDR1 is LGHNA and CDR2 is YSLEER in the germline V gene. The V end lost 0 bases, the J end lost 4 bases, and 4 bases lay between the germline ends. This CDR3 is CASSQEWGNTIYF. DNA of the CDR3: TGCGCCAGCAGCCAAGAATGGGGAAACACCATATATTTT.

This clonotype was seen more than once but under ten times. J is TRBJ2-1 and V is TRBV2; no clear D gene. Looked up from germline, CDR1 is SNHLY and CDR2 is FYNNEI. V lost 6 bases and J lost 0, with 18 bases in between. The CDR3 runs to 17 residues. Written as DNA, the CDR3 is TGTGCCAGCAGGGGCTCGCTCAAAAAAAGCTCCTACAATGAGCAGTTCTTC. Translated: CASRGSLKKSSYNEQFF.

Only a few counts were recorded for this clonotype. V gene TRBV6-2 or TRBV6-3 combines with J gene TRBJ1-1; 9 bases are shared with TRBD1. The J segment lost 10 bases and the V segment lost 5 bases, leaving 14 bases of the junction unmatched. The CDR3 totals 15 residues. Looked up from germline, CDR1 is MNHEY and CDR2 is SVGEGT. The chain's CDR3 is CASSHNRGRELGAFF. The CDR3 region has the DNA TGTGCCAGCAGTCATAACAGGGGGCGCGAGCTTGGAGCTTTCTTT.

This clonotype was picked up a small number of times. The J gene is TRBJ2-3, the V gene TRBV3-1; D unclear. This CDR3 spans 12 amino acids. Germline lookup yields CDR1 LGHDT and CDR2 YNNKEL (reference sequence). V was pared by 3 bases and J by 6 bases, with 7 bases between. Here the CDR3 reads CASSHLGDTQYF. For the CDR3, the DNA is TGTGCCAGCAGCCACCTCGGGGATACGCAGTATTTT.

There are many counts of this clonotype. This chain connects TRBV12-3 or TRBV12-4 to TRBJ1-1; D is ambiguous. The CDR3 has 13 residues. V was trimmed by 3 bases and J by 2 bases, leaving 7 bases between them. The CDR3, as DNA: TGTGCCAGCAGTTTCTCGATAAACACTGAAGCTTTCTTT. This gives the protein CASSFSINTEAFF.

This clonotype has only a few counts. This rearrangement joins TRBV5-1 to TRBJ2-5; no clear D. V was clipped by 0 bases and J by 3 bases, with 9 bases between them. CDR1 is SGHRS and CDR2 is YFSETQ in the germline V gene. This CDR3 has 14 residues. The DNA of the CDR3 is TGCGCCAGCAGCTTGGTTGTAAGGGAAGAGACCCAGTACTTC. Residues: CASSLVVREETQYF.

This chain uses TRBV4-3 with TRBJ2-6; the D is unclear. CDR3 length: 14 amino acids. CDR1 and CDR2 from the germline V gene are LGHNA and YSLEER. V was pared by 1 base and J by 5 bases, with 6 bases between. The CDR3 coding sequence is TGCGCCAGCAGCCAAGTGCAGAGGGCCAACGTCCTGACTTTC. It yields the protein CASSQVQRANVLTF.

The chain is built from TRBV30 and TRBJ2-3; D call uncertain. The length of the CDR3 is 13 residues. Looked up from germline, CDR1 is GTSNPN and CDR2 is SVGIG (reference sequence). Trimming removed 4 bases at V and 3 bases at J, with 11 bases between. This CDR3 is CAWTTGPTDTQYF. For the CDR3, the DNA is TGTGCCTGGACCACTGGCCCTACAGATACGCAGTATTTT.

The chain is built from TRBV12-3 or TRBV12-4 and TRBJ1-2, with no clear D. The length of the CDR3 is 15 residues. The germline V and J ends were trimmed by 3 bases and 4 bases, with 15 bases remaining between them. CDR3 region: CASSFSAGSAYGYTF. The DNA for the CDR3 is TGTGCCAGCAGTTTTTCGGCAGGTTCGGCCTATGGCTACACCTTC.

This clonotype was counted a few times. Here the CDR3 DNA reads TGCGCCAGCAGCTTAGGTCAGGGTCAATCACCCCTCCACTTT. Its translation is CASSLGQGQSPLHF. The J gene is TRBJ1-6, the V gene TRBV5-1, with D perhaps matching TRBD1 (5 bases). Germline V CDR1 and CDR2: SGHRS, YFSETQ. The CDR3 totals 14 residues. V was shortened by 2 bases and J by 10 bases, with 13 bases between the two germline ends.

The chain uses TRBV10-3 and TRBJ2-7; 8 bases agree with TRBD2. Trimming at V came to 4 bases and at J to 3 bases, leaving 11 bases not matched to a gene. Germline V gene sequence: CDR1 ENHRY, CDR2 SYGVKD. The CDR3 is made up of 16 amino acids. The CDR3 bases are TGTGCCATCAGTGTTTTCGGGCGGGGGGCCGTCTACGAGCAGTACTTC. It translates to CAISVFGRGAVYEQYF.

This rearrangement joins TRBV20-1 to TRBJ2-3; D gene ambiguous. The germline gives CDR1 DFQATT, CDR2 SNEGSKA (reference sequence). CDR3 size: 13 residues. The germline V and J ends were trimmed by 8 bases and 4 bases, with 16 bases remaining between them. In DNA, the CDR3 is TGCAGTACCACCAGTAGTGGCGCAGATACGCAGTATTTT. Its translation is CSTTSSGADTQYF.

This clonotype turned up a few times. The rearrangement uses TRBV5-1 and TRBJ1-3; 7 positions agree with TRBD1. CDR3 size: 16 residues. Germline values: CDR1 SGHRS, CDR2 YFSETQ. The V gene end was trimmed by 0 bases and the J gene end by 0 bases; junction bases not matched to a gene: 3. The CDR3 is CASSLVGQSSGNTIYF. Written as DNA, the CDR3 is TGCGCCAGCAGCTTGGTGGGACAGAGCTCTGGAAACACCATATATTTT.

The V and J genes are TRBV5-1 and TRBJ2-7; D is undetermined. This CDR3 has 12 residues. V shed 0 bases and J shed 7 bases, with 8 bases lying between them. Germline CDR1 and CDR2: SGHRS and YFSETQ. In DNA, the CDR3 is TGCGCCAGCAGCTTGGACCTGCGGGAGCAGTACTTC. This translates into CASSLDLREQYF. Variable domain in full (rest from reference TRBV5-1 and TRBJ2-7): KAGVTQTPRYLIKTRGQQVTLSCSPISGHRSVSWYQQTPGQGLQFLFEYFSETQRNKGNFPGRFSGRQFSNSRSEMNVSTLELGDSALYLCASSLDLREQYFGPGTRLTVT.

This chain links TRBV27 with TRBJ2-7; 8 bases agree with TRBD1. The CDR3 sequence is 15 residues long. CDR1 and CDR2 (germline): MNHEY, SMNVEV (reference sequence). J lost 3 bases, V lost 4 bases, and 8 bases had no gene match. CDR3 protein: CASSSKGQAYYEQYF. The CDR3 nucleotides read TGTGCCAGCAGTTCCAAGGGACAGGCATACTACGAGCAGTACTTC.

In DNA, the CDR3 is TGCGCCAGCAGCCAAGATCCCCGACATGGCAATCAGCCCCAGCATTTT. Translation gives CASSQDPRHGNQPQHF. The chain combines TRBV4-3 with TRBJ1-5; D unresolved. The CDR3 covers 16 residues. CDR1 is LGHNA and CDR2 is YSLEER in the germline V gene. V shed 0 bases and J shed 2 bases, with 11 bases lying between them.

This clonotype was observed a handful of times. The chain has TRBV5-1 and TRBJ1-1, with TRBD1 matching 9 bases. The trim removed 4 bases at V and 0 bases at J, leaving 4 bases unmatched. CDR1 SGHRS and CDR2 YFSETQ come from the germline V gene. The CDR3 contains 15 residues. The CDR3 sequence: CASSSTGGLNTEAFF. CDR3 in DNA: TGCGCCAGCAGCAGTACAGGGGGCTTGAACACTGAAGCTTTCTTT.